Listed below are T cell receptor beta chains from one sample, sequenced in a study of early T cells in non-severe SARS-CoV-2 infection. MiXCR, run by TCRdb on the 5' RACE reads, gives a single entry per CDR3 protein. The table has around 99,000 distinct CDR3 sequences, over 15% seen once. The source was whole blood, collected at baseline. The receptors stem from an adult who was a healthcare worker with PCR-confirmed SARS-CoV-2 infection or an uninfected control (not recorded which). Both conserved end residues are part of each CDR3. The D gene is left open where the match is weak. Clone size is given for some rows only: seen once, a few or many times, or a class if the clone is expanded.

clone_size d_call j_call v_call cdr3_aa cdr3_nt
many - TRBJ2-3 TRBV7-9 CASSSATLGTDTQYF TGTGCCAGCAGCTCCGCGACTTTAGGGACAGATACGCAGTATTTT
- - TRBJ2-7 TRBV11-2 CASSLARASYEQYF TGTGCCAGCAGCTTAGCTCGGGCTAGCTACGAGCAGTACTTC
- - TRBJ2-5 TRBV5-4 CASSLGAANQETQYF TGTGCCAGCAGCTTAGGAGCGGCCAACCAAGAGACCCAGTACTTC
many - TRBJ2-7 TRBV6-6 CASRMSYEQYF TGTGCCAGCCGGATGTCCTACGAGCAGTACTTC
- - TRBJ1-5 TRBV6-1 CASSEAQQLFKAQHF TGTGCCAGCAGTGAAGCGCAACAGTTATTCAAGGCCCAGCATTTT
- - TRBJ2-1 TRBV20-1 CSSTLGPYNEQFF TGCAGTTCAACACTAGGTCCCTACAATGAGCAGTTCTTC
- - TRBJ1-6 TRBV20-1 CSARTVGPLHF TGCAGTGCTAGGACCGTTGGACCCCTCCACTTT
- - TRBJ1-4 TRBV11-2 CASSFLGRAREKLFF TGTGCCAGCAGCTTTCTCGGCAGGGCTCGAGAAAAACTGTTTTTT
few - TRBJ1-2 TRBV7-9 CASSFGADYGYTF TGTGCCAGCAGCTTTGGGGCAGACTATGGCTACACCTTC
- TRBD2 TRBJ2-7 TRBV12-3/TRBV12-4 CASSRRSGISYEQYF TGTGCCAGCAGCCGACGTAGCGGGATCTCCTACGAGCAGTACTTC
many - TRBJ2-3 TRBV4-3 CASSQGTGATDTQYF TGCGCCAGCAGCCAAGGCACGGGAGCCACAGATACGCAGTATTTT
- - TRBJ2-3 TRBV20-1 CSVAVGLDTQYF TGCAGTGTTGCCGTGGGTCTAGATACGCAGTATTTT
- - TRBJ2-5 TRBV28 CASSPPQYQETQYF TGTGCCAGCAGCCCCCCCCAGTACCAAGAGACCCAGTACTTC
- - TRBJ2-4 TRBV20-1 CSAVASPQGDIQYF TGCAGTGCTGTCGCCTCCCCACAGGGTGACATTCAGTACTTC
few TRBD2 TRBJ2-2 TRBV19 CASSPSSGKTTGELFF TGTGCCAGTAGTCCCTCTAGCGGGAAGACCACCGGGGAGCTGTTTTTT